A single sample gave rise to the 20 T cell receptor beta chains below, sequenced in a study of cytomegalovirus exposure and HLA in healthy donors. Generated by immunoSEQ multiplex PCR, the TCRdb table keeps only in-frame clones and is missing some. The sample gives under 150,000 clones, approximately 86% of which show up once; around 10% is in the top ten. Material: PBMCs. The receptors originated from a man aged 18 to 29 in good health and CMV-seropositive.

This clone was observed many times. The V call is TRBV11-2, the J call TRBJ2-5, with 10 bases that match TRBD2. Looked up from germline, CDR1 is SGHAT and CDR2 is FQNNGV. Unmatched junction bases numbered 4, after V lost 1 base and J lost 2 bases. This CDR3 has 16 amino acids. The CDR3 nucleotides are TGTGCCAGCAGCTTAGCCCAGCGGGGGGGACAAGAGACCCAGTACTTC. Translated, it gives CASSLAQRGGQETQYF.

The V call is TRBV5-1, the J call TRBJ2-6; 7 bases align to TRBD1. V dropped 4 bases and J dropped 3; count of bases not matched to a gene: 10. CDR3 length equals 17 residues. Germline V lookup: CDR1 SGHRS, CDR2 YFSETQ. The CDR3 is CASSETGTAGGANVLTF. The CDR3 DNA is TGCGCCAGCAGCGAAACCGGGACAGCCGGTGGGGCCAACGTCCTGACTTTC.

In DNA, the CDR3 is TGCAGCGTTGAAGGGACTAGCGGGGGGCTGAACGAGCAGTACTTC. Translating gives CSVEGTSGGLNEQYF. The rearrangement links TRBV29-1 to TRBJ2-7; TRBD2 matches at 14 bases. The germline gives CDR1 SQVTM, CDR2 ANQGSEA. CDR3 length: 15 amino acids. V was pared by 1 base and J by 5 bases, with 4 bases of the junction left unmatched.

The CDR3 loop is CASSEGTGVNYGYTF. CDR3 sequence (DNA): TGCGCCAGCAGCGAGGGGACAGGGGTTAACTATGGCTACACCTTC. V is TRBV5-1 and J is TRBJ1-2; 10 bases match TRBD1. The CDR3 is 15 amino acids. The V segment lost 4 bases and the J segment 1 base; nucleotides outside the gene matches: 4. Germline V CDR1 and CDR2: SGHRS, YFSETQ.

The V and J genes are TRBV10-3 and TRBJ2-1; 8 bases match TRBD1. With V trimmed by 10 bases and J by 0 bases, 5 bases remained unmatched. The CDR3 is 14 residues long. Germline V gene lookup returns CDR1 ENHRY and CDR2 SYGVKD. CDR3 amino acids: CATGDRGSYNEQFF. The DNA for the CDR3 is TGTGCCACCGGAGACAGGGGCTCCTACAATGAGCAGTTCTTC.

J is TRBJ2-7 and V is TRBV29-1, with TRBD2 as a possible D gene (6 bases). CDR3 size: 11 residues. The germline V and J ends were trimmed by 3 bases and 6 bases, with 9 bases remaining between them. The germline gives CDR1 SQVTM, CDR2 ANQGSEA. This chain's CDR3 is CSVERGIEQYF. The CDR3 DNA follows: TGCAGCGTTGAGCGCGGGATCGAGCAGTACTTC.

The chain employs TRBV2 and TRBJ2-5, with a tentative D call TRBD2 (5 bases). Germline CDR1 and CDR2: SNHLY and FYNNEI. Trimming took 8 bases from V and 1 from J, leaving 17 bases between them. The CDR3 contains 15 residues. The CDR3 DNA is TGTGCCAGCTCCCCCGGTGGGAGTGGCCAAGAGACCCAGTACTTC. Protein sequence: CASSPGGSGQETQYF. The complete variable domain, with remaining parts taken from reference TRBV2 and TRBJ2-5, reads EPEVTQTPSHQVTQMGQEVILRCVPISNHLYFYWYRQILGQKVEFLVSFYNNEISEKSEIFDDQFSVERPDGSNFTLKIRSTKLEDSAMYFCASSPGGSGQETQYFGPGTRLLVL.

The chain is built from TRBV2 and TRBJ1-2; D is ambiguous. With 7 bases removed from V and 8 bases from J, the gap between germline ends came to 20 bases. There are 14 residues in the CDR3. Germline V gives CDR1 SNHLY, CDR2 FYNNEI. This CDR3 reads CASTPPHLGLGYTF. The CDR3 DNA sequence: TGTGCCAGCACCCCCCCTCACCTGGGCTTAGGCTACACCTTC. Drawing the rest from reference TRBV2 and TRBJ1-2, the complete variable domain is EPEVTQTPSHQVTQMGQEVILRCVPISNHLYFYWYRQILGQKVEFLVSFYNNEISEKSEIFDDQFSVERPDGSNFTLKIRSTKLEDSAMYFCASTPPHLGLGYTFGSGTRLTVV.

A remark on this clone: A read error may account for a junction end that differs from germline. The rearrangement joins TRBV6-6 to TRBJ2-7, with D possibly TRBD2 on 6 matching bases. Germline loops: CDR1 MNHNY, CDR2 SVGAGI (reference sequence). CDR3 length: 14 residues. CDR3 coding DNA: TGTGCCAGCAGTTACTCGTTGAGGGAGGAGGGGACGGACTTC. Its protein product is CASSYSLREEGTDF.

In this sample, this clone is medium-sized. The CDR3 here is CASGAGGGDMDTQYF. The CDR3, as DNA: TGTGCCAGCGGCGCGGGCGGGGGGGATATGGATACGCAGTATTTT. The J gene is TRBJ2-3, the V gene TRBV7-9; 9 bases align to TRBD2. In germline, CDR1 is SEHNR, CDR2 FQNEAQ (reference sequence). The CDR3 runs to 15 residues. The junction had 12 bases not matched to a gene; V was cut back by 8 bases and J by 6 bases.

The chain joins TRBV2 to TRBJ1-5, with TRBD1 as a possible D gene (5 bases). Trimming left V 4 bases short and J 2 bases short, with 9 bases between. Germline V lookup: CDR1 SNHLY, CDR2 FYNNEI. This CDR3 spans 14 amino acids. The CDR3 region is CASSVGVRNQPQHF. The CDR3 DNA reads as TGTGCCAGCAGTGTAGGGGTACGCAATCAGCCCCAGCATTTT. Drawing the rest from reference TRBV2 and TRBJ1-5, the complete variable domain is EPEVTQTPSHQVTQMGQEVILRCVPISNHLYFYWYRQILGQKVEFLVSFYNNEISEKSEIFDDQFSVERPDGSNFTLKIRSTKLEDSAMYFCASSVGVRNQPQHFGDGTRLSIL.

The CDR3 bases are TGTGCCAGCAGTCTCCTGGACAGGGTCTACGAGCAGTACTTC. This gives the protein CASSLLDRVYEQYF. The chain has TRBV27 and TRBJ2-7; 8 nucleotides align to TRBD1. The J segment lost 3 bases and the V segment lost 5 bases, leaving 6 bases of the junction unmatched. Looked up from germline, CDR1 is MNHEY and CDR2 is SMNVEV (reference sequence). There are 14 residues in the CDR3.

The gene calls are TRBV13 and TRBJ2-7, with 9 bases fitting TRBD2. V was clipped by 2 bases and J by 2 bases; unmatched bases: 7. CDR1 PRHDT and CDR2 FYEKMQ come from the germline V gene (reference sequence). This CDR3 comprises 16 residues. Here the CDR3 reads CASSLPSSGAAYEQYF. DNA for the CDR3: TGTGCCAGCAGCTTACCCTCTAGCGGGGCAGCCTACGAGCAGTACTTC.

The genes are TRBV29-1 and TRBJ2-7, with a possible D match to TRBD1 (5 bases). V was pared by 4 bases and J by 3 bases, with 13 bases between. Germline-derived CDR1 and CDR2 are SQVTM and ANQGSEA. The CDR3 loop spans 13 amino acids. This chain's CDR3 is CSVVGQDNYEQYF. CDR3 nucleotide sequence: TGCAGCGTTGTAGGTCAGGACAACTACGAGCAGTACTTC.

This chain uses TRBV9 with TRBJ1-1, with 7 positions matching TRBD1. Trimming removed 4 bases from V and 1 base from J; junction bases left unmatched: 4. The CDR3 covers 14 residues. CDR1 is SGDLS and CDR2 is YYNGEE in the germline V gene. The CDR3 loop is CASSTRDRNTEAFF. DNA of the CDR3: TGTGCCAGCAGCACCCGGGACAGGAACACTGAAGCTTTCTTT.

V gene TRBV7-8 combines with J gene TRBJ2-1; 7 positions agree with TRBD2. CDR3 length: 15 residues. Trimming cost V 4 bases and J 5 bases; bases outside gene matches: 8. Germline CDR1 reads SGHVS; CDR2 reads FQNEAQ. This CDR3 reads CASSSTPGTNNEQFF. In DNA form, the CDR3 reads TGTGCCAGCAGCTCTACACCCGGGACTAACAATGAGCAGTTCTTC.

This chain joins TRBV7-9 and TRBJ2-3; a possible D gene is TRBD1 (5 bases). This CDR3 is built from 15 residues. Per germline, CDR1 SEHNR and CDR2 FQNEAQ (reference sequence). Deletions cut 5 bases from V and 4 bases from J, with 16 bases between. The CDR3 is CASSPFQGIADTQYF. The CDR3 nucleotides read TGTGCCAGCAGCCCATTCCAGGGAATAGCAGATACGCAGTATTTT.

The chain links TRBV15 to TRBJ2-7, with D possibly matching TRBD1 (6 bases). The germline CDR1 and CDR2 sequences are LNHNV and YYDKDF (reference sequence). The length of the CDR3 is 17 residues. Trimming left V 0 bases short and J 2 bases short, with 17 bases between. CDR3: CATSRDRTGLTTYEQYF. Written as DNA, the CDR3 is TGTGCCACCAGCAGAGATAGAACAGGGCTAACGACCTACGAGCAGTACTTC.

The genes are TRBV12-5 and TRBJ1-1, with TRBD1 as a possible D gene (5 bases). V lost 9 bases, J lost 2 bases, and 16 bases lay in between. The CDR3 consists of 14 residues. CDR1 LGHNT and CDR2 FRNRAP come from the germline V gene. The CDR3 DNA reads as TGTGCTAGCACCTTTACAGGAGCCAACACTGAAGCTTTCTTT. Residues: CASTFTGANTEAFF.

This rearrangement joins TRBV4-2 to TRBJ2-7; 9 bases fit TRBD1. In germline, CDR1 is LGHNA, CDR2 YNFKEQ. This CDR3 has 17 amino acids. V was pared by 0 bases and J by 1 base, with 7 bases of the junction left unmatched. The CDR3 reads CASSQDYLGQGSYEQYF. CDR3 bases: TGTGCCAGCAGCCAAGATTATCTCGGACAGGGGTCCTACGAGCAGTACTTC.